The 21 T cell receptor beta chains below were found in one sample sequenced in a study of blood T cell repertoires in COVID-19. Sequencing was performed with immunoSEQ multiplex PCR; in TCRdb, only in-frame clones are kept and a portion is missing. The repertoire consists of more than 95,000 clones, with around 87% occurring once and the leading ten covering roughly 15%. Sequencing input: peripheral blood. These receptors originate from a man aged 45 to 65 with acute or convalescent COVID-19.

V usage is TRBV5-1 and J usage is TRBJ1-1; tentative D call: TRBD1 (5 bases). Germline-derived CDR1 and CDR2 are SGHRS and YFSETQ. The CDR3 length is 14 residues. The V gene lost 5 bases and the J gene lost 4 bases, with 15 bases spanning the gap. The CDR3 nucleotides read TGCGCCAGCAGAAAAGACAGCAGGAGCACTGAAGCTTTCTTT. This codes for CASRKDSRSTEAFF.

This chain connects TRBV13 to TRBJ2-1; 11 nucleotides match TRBD2. After removal of 8 bases from V and 7 bases from J, the junction contained 10 bases not matched to a gene. The CDR3 loop spans 15 amino acids. Germline CDR1 and CDR2: PRHDT and FYEKMQ (reference sequence). The DNA of the CDR3 is TGTGCCAGCCATGTTCTAGCGGGAGGCCAGAATGAGCAGTTCTTC. Translated, it gives CASHVLAGGQNEQFF.

The genes are TRBV3-1 (or the pseudogene TRBV3-2) and TRBJ2-7; tentatively, D is TRBD2 (5 bases). This CDR3 has 18 residues. V lost 4 bases to trimming and J lost 3 bases, with 25 bases between them. The germline V gene has CDR1 LGHDT and CDR2 YNNKEL (reference sequence). The CDR3 reads CASSPLPINAGPNYEQYF. CDR3 bases: TGTGCCAGCAGCCCCCTGCCCATAAATGCGGGCCCGAACTACGAGCAGTACTTC.

The chain has TRBV7-3 and TRBJ2-7; perhaps TRBD2 as D (6 bases). The V gene's germline CDR1 is SGHTA and CDR2 FQGTGA. The CDR3 spans 14 residues. CDR3 coding DNA: TGTGCTATGGGGCGGGACCCTTGCTCCTACGAGCAGTACTTC. Its protein product is CAMGRDPCSYEQYF.

This chain joins TRBV6-4 and TRBJ2-1; D is ambiguous. Between the trimmed V and J ends, which lost 2 bases and 6 bases, there was a span of 14 bases. The CDR3 spans 15 residues. Germline assignment: CDR1 MRHNA and CDR2 SNTAGT. The CDR3 nucleotides read TGTGCCAGCAGTGACCTTTTTGCTACCCTCAATGAGCAGTTCTTC. Its translation is CASSDLFATLNEQFF.

V usage is TRBV9 and J usage is TRBJ1-5; D gene ambiguous. Germline-derived CDR1 and CDR2 are SGDLS and YYNGEE. The V and J ends lost 0 bases and 3 bases respectively, with 7 bases between them. The length of the CDR3 is 14 residues. CDR3 in amino acids: CASSVASPNQPQHF. The DNA for the CDR3 is TGTGCCAGCAGCGTAGCGAGTCCCAATCAGCCCCAGCATTTT.

J is TRBJ2-3 and V is TRBV7-2, with 9 nucleotides matching TRBD1. Per the germline V gene, CDR1 is SGHTA and CDR2 is FQGNSA. The CDR3 extends over 17 amino acids. Trimming removed 3 bases from V and 3 bases from J; junction bases left unmatched: 10. The CDR3 spells CASSFRLTGGETDTQYF. CDR3 bases: TGTGCCAGCAGCTTCCGTCTGACAGGGGGAGAAACAGATACGCAGTATTTT.

The CDR3 sequence: CASSRGGGGTIREQFF. The DNA for the CDR3 is TGTGCCAGCAGTCGAGGGGGAGGCGGGACTATTAGGGAGCAGTTCTTC. The chain uses TRBV2 and TRBJ2-1; D is possibly TRBD2 (7 bases). Germline CDR1 reads SNHLY; CDR2 reads FYNNEI. This CDR3 is 16 amino acids long. Trimming cost V 5 bases and J 10 bases, with 24 bases left between them.

The chain couples TRBV6-1 to TRBJ2-7, with a possible D match to TRBD1 (6 bases). Germline V CDR1 and CDR2: MNHNS, SASEGT. The CDR3 runs 14 residues. V lost 1 base to trimming and J lost 9 bases, with 16 bases between them. The CDR3 DNA sequence: TGTGCCAGCAGTGAAGACAGGGCGGTCTGGGGGCAGTACTTC. Translation: CASSEDRAVWGQYF.

This rearrangement joins TRBV6-5 to TRBJ2-5, with D possibly matching TRBD1 (6 bases). CDR1 is MNHEY and CDR2 is SVGAGI in the germline V gene. Trimming took 6 bases from V and 2 from J, leaving 7 bases between them. The CDR3 length is 12 residues. CDR3 sequence (DNA): TGTGCCAGCAGGCAGGGGCAAGAGACCCAGTACTTC. This encodes CASRQGQETQYF.

This clone was seen a few times. For the CDR3, the DNA is TGCGCCAGCAGTGAGTCAAGCGGGAGTATAACCTACAATGAGCAGTTCTTC. Translated: CASSESSGSITYNEQFF. The V call is TRBV10-2, the J call TRBJ2-1, with 8 bases that match TRBD2. V was clipped by 0 bases and J by 2 bases; unmatched bases: 6. From germline, CDR1 is WSHSY and CDR2 SAAADI. This CDR3 has 17 residues.

The chain is built from TRBV7-9 and TRBJ1-1; D possibly corresponds to TRBD1 (5 bases). Germline CDR1 SEHNR, CDR2 FQNEAQ (reference sequence). The CDR3 is 15 amino acids. Trimming pared 1 base from V and 3 bases from J, leaving 12 bases between. CDR3 loop: CASSLEGLLDTEAFF. CDR3 coding DNA: TGTGCCAGCAGCTTAGAGGGACTGTTAGACACTGAAGCTTTCTTT.

This chain uses TRBV28 with TRBJ2-7; D unclear. The CDR3 runs to 11 residues. The germline gives CDR1 MDHEN, CDR2 SYDVKM. With 8 bases removed from V and 0 bases from J, the gap between germline ends came to 5 bases. The CDR3 loop is CASHNSYEQYF. CDR3 DNA: TGTGCCAGCCACAACTCCTACGAGCAGTACTTC.

This chain links TRBV2 with TRBJ2-1; a weak D match, TRBD2 (5 bases). The CDR3 has 11 residues. V was cut by 5 bases and J by 8 bases, with 7 bases left in between. Germline-derived CDR1 and CDR2 are SNHLY and FYNNEI. DNA of the CDR3: TGTGCCAGCAGTAGGCGGGATGAGCAGTTCTTC. This codes for CASSRRDEQFF.

V is TRBV6-5 and J is TRBJ2-7; 7 nucleotides match TRBD1. There are 15 residues in the CDR3. Trimming cost V 5 bases and J 2 bases; bases outside gene matches: 9. CDR1 MNHEY and CDR2 SVGAGI come from the germline V gene. The CDR3 sequence: CASSTPGQMPYEQYF. DNA for the CDR3: TGTGCCAGCAGTACACCGGGACAGATGCCCTACGAGCAGTACTTC.

V and J are TRBV24-1 and TRBJ2-1, with D hard to call. Deletions cut 2 bases from V and 0 bases from J, with 13 bases between. The CDR3 runs to 17 residues. Germline CDR1 KGHDR, CDR2 SFDVKD. The DNA of the CDR3 is TGTGCCACCAGTGATTCGGGTAGGAGAAGCTCCTACAATGAGCAGTTCTTC. This codes for CATSDSGRRSSYNEQFF.

The chain has TRBV18 and TRBJ2-5, with no clear D. Trimming cost V 2 bases and J 4 bases, with 8 bases left between them. The germline V gene has CDR1 KGHSH and CDR2 LQKENI. The CDR3 consists of 13 residues. The CDR3: CASSPRTTETQYF. CDR3 sequence (DNA): TGTGCCAGCTCACCAAGAACAACAGAGACCCAGTACTTC.

This clone was counted once. At the DNA level, this CDR3 is encoded by other sequences in the same sample as well. The chain carries TRBV4-2 and TRBJ1-4; D call uncertain. The V gene's germline CDR1 is LGHNA and CDR2 YNFKEQ. The V end was cut by 0 bases, the J end by 0 bases, with 8 bases between. The CDR3 has 16 amino acids. DNA of the CDR3: TGTGCCAGCAGCCAAGATCCGCGGCCAACTAATGAAAAACTGTTTTTT. It encodes CASSQDPRPTNEKLFF.

V is TRBV5-1 and J is TRBJ1-2, with 7 bases matching TRBD1. V shed 3 bases, J shed 4 bases, and the junction held 6 bases outside the gene matches. Germline V gene sequence: CDR1 SGHRS, CDR2 YFSETQ. The CDR3 covers 14 residues. CDR3 sequence (DNA): TGCGCCAGCAGCTCCCCAGGGGGTTTCTATGGCTACACCTTC. Its protein product is CASSSPGGFYGYTF.

The chain is built from TRBV5-1 and TRBJ2-1; 7 nucleotides align to TRBD1. V lost 3 bases and J lost 3; bases outside the gene matches: 9. The CDR3 is 16 residues long. Germline loops: CDR1 SGHRS, CDR2 YFSETQ. In DNA form, the CDR3 reads TGCGCCAGCAGCTGGGCTCCGGGACAGAGCTACAATGAGCAGTTCTTC. Amino acids: CASSWAPGQSYNEQFF.

This clone appeared once. The chain couples TRBV11-3 to TRBJ2-2; a possible D gene is TRBD1 (6 bases). CDR1 is SGHNT and CDR2 is YENEEA in the germline V gene. This CDR3 is 14 amino acids long. Trimming removed 1 base from V and 5 bases from J, with 8 bases in between. CDR3 loop: CASSLVGQTGELFF. The DNA for the CDR3 is TGTGCCAGCAGCTTAGTGGGACAAACCGGGGAGCTGTTTTTT.